This T cell receptor (beta chain) was identified during a study of blood T cell repertoires in COVID-19. Study-level background: Samples representing acute and convalescent COVID-19 were sourced from the United States, Italy and Spain. T cells, B-cell-depleted T cells, or PBMCs supplied cDNA or gDNA.

In the source study's methods: Reference gene primer amplification gave estimated nucleated cell counts. TCRdb keeps only in-frame clones here, not all; method: immunoSEQ multiplex PCR. The V and J calls and the clone size are those of that table, but D and trimming were determined from the DNA. The sample lists about 160,000 clones, roughly 82% occurring once. CDR1 SGDLS and CDR2 YYNGEE come from the germline V gene. CDR3 length: 17 amino acids. V was cut by 0 bases and J by 1 base, with 15 bases left in between. Specimen: peripheral blood. The sequence came from a man in his 70s with acute or convalescent COVID-19. V usage is TRBV9 and J usage is TRBJ2-3, with unresolved D. CDR3 in amino acids: CASSVGPRQRRTDTQYF. In DNA form, the CDR3 reads TGTGCCAGCAGCGTAGGCCCCCGTCAGCGACGCACAGATACGCAGTATTTT.